The rows below give T cell receptor beta chains drawn from one sample of a study of beta chain features in type 1 diabetes. Produced via immunoSEQ multiplex PCR; TCRdb's table is partial and in-frame only. The sample has just over 450,000 clones; 25% to 35% are singletons. Material: naive CD4+ T cells from blood. The receptors were sampled from a man younger than 30 in good health. Each CDR3 is given with its conserved first and last residue. The D gene is left open where the match is weak. Clone size appears in some rows only: once, few, many, or a class for an expanded clone.

J gene: TRBJ2-5; CDR3 length: 14; V gene: TRBV2; D gene: TRBD1; clone size: .; CDR3 protein: CASAGTGAAGTQYF; CDR3 DNA: TGTGCCAGCGCGGGGACAGGGGCAGCGGGGACCCAGTACTTC
J gene: TRBJ2-4; CDR3 length: 14; V gene: TRBV27; D gene: .; clone size: few; CDR3 protein: CASGRDGTKNIQYF; CDR3 DNA: TGTGCCAGCGGCCGGGACGGAACCAAAAACATTCAGTACTTC
J gene: TRBJ2-1; CDR3 length: 13; V gene: TRBV7-6; D gene: .; clone size: few; CDR3 protein: CASSSRLNNEQFF; CDR3 DNA: TGTGCCAGCAGCTCCCGCTTGAACAATGAGCAGTTCTTC
J gene: TRBJ1-1; CDR3 length: 13; V gene: TRBV29-1; D gene: .; clone size: .; CDR3 protein: CSVAGTLNTEAFF; CDR3 DNA: TGCAGCGTAGCCGGGACACTTAACACTGAAGCTTTCTTT
J gene: TRBJ2-3; CDR3 length: 11; V gene: TRBV5-1; D gene: .; clone size: few; CDR3 protein: CASSLEGTQYF; CDR3 DNA: TGCGCCAGCAGCTTGGAGGGAACGCAGTATTTT
J gene: TRBJ2-7; CDR3 length: 18; V gene: TRBV27; D gene: TRBD2; clone size: .; CDR3 protein: CASTPLGLAGYSSYEQYF; CDR3 DNA: TGTGCCAGCACCCCTCTTGGACTAGCGGGCTACAGCTCCTACGAGCAGTACTTC
J gene: TRBJ2-1; CDR3 length: 15; V gene: TRBV25-1; D gene: .; clone size: .; CDR3 protein: CASSDWRDGYNEQFF; CDR3 DNA: TGTGCCAGCAGTGACTGGCGGGACGGATACAATGAGCAGTTCTTC
J gene: TRBJ2-7; CDR3 length: 14; V gene: TRBV2; D gene: .; clone size: few; CDR3 protein: CASSVGGRNYEQYF; CDR3 DNA: TGTGCCAGCAGTGTCGGAGGGAGAAACTACGAGCAGTACTTC
J gene: TRBJ2-1; CDR3 length: 13; V gene: TRBV18; D gene: .; clone size: .; CDR3 protein: CASSPPGRNEQFF; CDR3 DNA: TGTGCCAGCTCACCTCCGGGTCGAAATGAGCAGTTCTTC
J gene: TRBJ2-1; CDR3 length: 13; V gene: TRBV11-2; D gene: .; clone size: .; CDR3 protein: CASSFLVGNEQFF; CDR3 DNA: TGTGCCAGCAGCTTTTTAGTAGGCAATGAGCAGTTCTTC
J gene: TRBJ2-1; CDR3 length: 14; V gene: TRBV28; D gene: TRBD2; clone size: .; CDR3 protein: CATLKREPYNEQFF; CDR3 DNA: TGTGCCACCCTCAAGCGGGAGCCCTACAATGAGCAGTTCTTC
J gene: TRBJ1-2; CDR3 length: 14; V gene: TRBV6-1; D gene: TRBD1; clone size: .; CDR3 protein: CASSEADRADGYTF; CDR3 DNA: TGTGCCAGCAGTGAAGCGGACAGGGCTGATGGCTACACCTTC
J gene: TRBJ1-2; CDR3 length: 16; V gene: TRBV7-9; D gene: .; clone size: .; CDR3 protein: CASSLAPGTGHGGYTF; CDR3 DNA: TGTGCCAGCAGCTTAGCCCCAGGGACGGGACACGGAGGCTACACCTTC
J gene: TRBJ2-1; CDR3 length: 15; V gene: TRBV7-9; D gene: TRBD2; clone size: few; CDR3 protein: CASRTRAGGSNEQFF; CDR3 DNA: TGTGCCAGCAGAACAAGGGCTGGCGGGAGCAATGAGCAGTTCTTC
J gene: TRBJ2-3; CDR3 length: 12; V gene: TRBV5-1; D gene: .; clone size: .; CDR3 protein: CASRVSTDTQYF; CDR3 DNA: TGCGCCAGCAGGGTTTCTACAGATACGCAGTATTTT
J gene: TRBJ2-1; CDR3 length: 15; V gene: TRBV5-1; D gene: TRBD1; clone size: .; CDR3 protein: CASSQQGRAYNEQFF; CDR3 DNA: TGCGCCAGCAGCCAACAGGGGCGAGCCTACAATGAGCAGTTCTTC
J gene: TRBJ2-6; CDR3 length: 15; V gene: TRBV9; D gene: .; clone size: few; CDR3 protein: CASTTTGSGANVLTF; CDR3 DNA: TGTGCCAGCACTACGACAGGCTCTGGGGCCAACGTCCTGACTTTC
J gene: TRBJ2-3; CDR3 length: 13; V gene: TRBV27; D gene: TRBD2; clone size: .; CDR3 protein: CANDLAGEDTQYF; CDR3 DNA: TGTGCCAACGACCTAGCGGGAGAAGATACGCAGTATTTT
J gene: TRBJ1-1; CDR3 length: 14; V gene: TRBV9; D gene: .; clone size: few; CDR3 protein: CASSPRTANTEAFF; CDR3 DNA: TGTGCCAGCAGCCCTCGGACGGCGAACACTGAAGCTTTCTTT